The 17 T cell receptor beta chains below all came from one sample that was sequenced in a study of vaccination and CD4 T cells after COVID-19. The treatment was: roughly 11-day PBMC culture with coronavirus spike peptide pools or control peptides (ViraFEST assay). At the Johns Hopkins FTIC core, DNA taken from cultured CD4+ T cells was sequenced by way of the Oncomine TCR Beta short-read assay. TCRdb used MiXCR to reprocess the PCR reads, holding one entry per CDR3 protein. The sample records under 13,000 distinct CDR3 sequences, around 23% being singletons. These receptors have no known antigen. Sequenced here: CD4+ T cells from blood, cultured in vitro, sampled after SARS-CoV-2 vaccination. The source of these receptors is a human donor who had recovered from COVID-19.

V and J are TRBV28 and TRBJ2-5; 7 bases agree with TRBD1. This CDR3 comprises 15 residues. CDR1 and CDR2 (germline): MDHEN, SYDVKM. Germline trimming cut 0 bases from V and 1 base from J; bases unmatched to any gene: 2. In nucleotides, the CDR3 is TGTGCCAGCAGTTTATGGACAGGGCCCCAAGAGACCCAGTACTTC. This gives the protein CASSLWTGPQETQYF. Looking up the rest from reference TRBV28 and TRBJ2-5 gives the full variable domain: DVKVTQSSRYLVKRTGEKVFLECVQDMDHENMFWYRQDPGLGLRLIYFSYDVKMKEKGDIPEGYSVSREKKERFSLILESASTNQTSMYLCASSLWTGPQETQYFGPGTRLLVL.

This clonotype showed up just a few times. The chain links TRBV6-5 to TRBJ2-3, with 7 bases fitting TRBD1. The CDR3 has 16 amino acids. From germline, CDR1 is MNHEY and CDR2 SVGAGI. The V and J ends lost 1 base and 1 base, in that order; junction bases with no gene match: 5. In DNA, the CDR3 is TGTGCCAGCAGTTACTTGAGACAGGGAGGCACAGATACGCAGTATTTT. It specifies CASSYLRQGGTDTQYF.

This chain joins TRBV2 and TRBJ2-3, with TRBD2 matching 8 bases. The CDR3 extends over 13 amino acids. Germline trimming cut 8 bases from V and 6 bases from J; bases unmatched to any gene: 7. Germline V gives CDR1 SNHLY, CDR2 FYNNEI. Here the CDR3 DNA reads TGTGCCAGCGCGGGGGGCCGAGGGGATACGCAGTATTTT. Translation: CASAGGRGDTQYF.

This clonotype was seen a single time. The chain has TRBV21-1 and TRBJ2-7; TRBD1 is taken as the D call from the table, unchecked against the DNA. TRBV21-1 represents a pseudogene. This CDR3 is 18 amino acids long. CDR3: CASSIVPGQGTFHYEQYF. The CDR3 nucleotides read TGTGCCAGCAGCATAGTCCCGGGACAGGGGACGTTCCACTACGAGCAGTACTTC.

The V call is TRBV24-1, the J call TRBJ2-3; 10 bases fit TRBD1. V lost 0 bases to trimming and J lost 5 bases; unmatched junction nucleotides: 4. Germline loops: CDR1 KGHDR, CDR2 SFDVKD. CDR3 length equals 16 residues. The CDR3 sequence: CATSDLLGQGQDTQYF. CDR3 bases: TGTGCCACCAGTGATTTGCTGGGACAGGGGCAAGATACGCAGTATTTT.

The CDR3: CSASGQGIYEQYF. CDR3 nucleotide sequence: TGCAGCGCCTCAGGACAGGGGATCTACGAGCAGTACTTC. The rearrangement uses TRBV29-1 and TRBJ2-7, with 9 bases aligning to TRBD1. The CDR3 totals 13 residues. Per the germline V gene, CDR1 is SQVTM and CDR2 is ANQGSEA. V shed 7 bases, J shed 3 bases, and the junction held 7 bases outside the gene matches.

This clonotype is categorized as medium-sized. This chain joins TRBV28 and TRBJ1-5, with D uncertain. CDR1 and CDR2 (germline): MDHEN, SYDVKM. V shed 7 bases and J shed 5 bases, with 15 bases lying between them. The CDR3 totals 14 residues. The CDR3: CASILGRQDQPQHF. The CDR3 DNA is TGTGCCAGCATCTTGGGGAGGCAAGATCAGCCCCAGCATTTT.

CDR3 sequence reads: CSVGGQLFVGYTF. The CDR3 DNA reads as TGCAGCGTGGGGGGACAGCTCTTTGTGGGCTACACCTTC. This chain uses TRBV29-1 with TRBJ1-2; 7 bases match TRBD1. The CDR3 is 13 amino acids. From germline, CDR1 is SQVTM and CDR2 ANQGSEA. Losses at the gene ends were 6 bases for V and 8 bases for J; bases not matched to a gene: 12.

This clonotype showed up just a few times. The V and J genes are TRBV7-6 and TRBJ2-1; D is unresolved. With 5 bases removed from V and 2 bases from J, the gap between germline ends came to 10 bases. The CDR3 covers 14 residues. CDR1 and CDR2 from the germline V gene are SGHVS and FNYEAQ. In nucleotides, the CDR3 is TGTGCCAGCAGCGCCGGGCCCACCTACAATGAGCAGTTCTTC. As protein: CASSAGPTYNEQFF.

V gene TRBV11-1 combines with J gene TRBJ2-3; 7 bases are a match to TRBD2. The CDR3 is 15 amino acids. J lost 5 bases, V lost 5 bases, and 10 bases had no gene match. CDR1 is SGHAT and CDR2 is FQDESV in the germline V gene (reference sequence). The CDR3 sequence: CASSQGPWGGDTQYF. CDR3 coding DNA: TGTGCCAGCAGCCAGGGACCTTGGGGGGGAGATACGCAGTATTTT.

There are a few counts of this clonotype. The chain uses TRBV24-1 and TRBJ2-5; 8 bases map to TRBD1. The CDR3 runs 15 residues. Per germline, CDR1 KGHDR and CDR2 SFDVKD. J lost 5 bases, V lost 3 bases, and 7 bases had no gene match. The CDR3 nucleotides read TGTGCCACCAGTGATCCCCGGACAGGGCGCGAGACCCAGTACTTC. Its protein is CATSDPRTGRETQYF.

The J gene is TRBJ2-1, the V gene TRBV7-2; TRBD2 matches 13 bases. Germline CDR1 and CDR2: SGHTA and FQGNSA. V dropped 5 bases and J dropped 7; count of bases not matched to a gene: 8. This CDR3 is built from 16 residues. CDR3 coding DNA: TGTGCCAGCAGCGTTAGTGGGACTAGCGGGATGAATGAGCAGTTCTTC. Translated: CASSVSGTSGMNEQFF.

The chain is built from TRBV5-1 and TRBJ2-3, with D uncertain. Deletions cut 0 bases from V and 2 bases from J, with 7 bases between. Germline CDR1 SGHRS, CDR2 YFSETQ. CDR3 length: 14 amino acids. The CDR3 region has the DNA TGCGCCAGCAGCTTGGGTTCGCCCACAGATACGCAGTATTTT. This codes for CASSLGSPTDTQYF.

CDR3: CASSPQGSDIQPQHF. CDR3 nucleotide sequence: TGTGCCAGCAGTCCCCAGGGATCCGATATCCAGCCCCAGCATTTT. The chain uses TRBV2 and TRBJ1-5; TRBD1 is a possible D gene (5 bases). Germline assignment: CDR1 SNHLY and CDR2 FYNNEI. This CDR3 has 15 amino acids. V shed 5 bases and J shed 7 bases, with 18 bases lying between them.

The CDR3 DNA is TGCAGTGCCCTCGGGACGTGGGTCGCGCAGTACTTC. Encoded protein: CSALGTWVAQYF. The V and J genes are TRBV20-1 and TRBJ2-7; D tentatively fits TRBD1 or TRBD2 (5 bases each). The CDR3 spans 12 residues. Germline CDR1 and CDR2: DFQATT and SNEGSKA (reference sequence). V lost 6 bases and J lost 9, with 18 bases in between.

By sample fraction, this clonotype is medium-sized. This chain joins TRBV20-1 and TRBJ2-1; TRBD2 might be the D (11 bases). With 5 bases removed from V and 10 bases from J, the gap between germline ends came to 21 bases. The CDR3 runs 14 residues. Germline CDR1 reads DFQATT; CDR2 reads SNEGSKA (reference sequence). CDR3 in amino acids: CSAWGQGTSGEQFF. The CDR3 nucleotides read TGCAGTGCTTGGGGACAGGGGACTAGCGGAGAGCAGTTCTTC.

The V gene is TRBV20-1, the J gene TRBJ2-3; TRBD1 matches at 9 bases. Germline CDR1 and CDR2: DFQATT and SNEGSKA (reference sequence). V shed 3 bases and J 4 bases; nucleotides not matched to a gene: 8. This CDR3 is 15 amino acids long. As DNA, the CDR3 is TGCAGTGCTAGGGGGGACAGGGAGGTCGCAGATACGCAGTATTTT. It is translated as CSARGDREVADTQYF.